Below are 27 T cell receptor beta chains sequenced from a single sample in a study of radiation and T cells in renal cell carcinoma. Repertoires were generated with immunoSEQ multiplex PCR, while TCRdb's copy carries only in-frame clones and drops some. The data contain more than 15,000 clones, about 61% of them singletons. The treatment: treatment-naive control, cytoreductive nephrectomy. The sequenced sample was tumor tissue, obtained from a patient whose treatment was nephrectomy without radiotherapy. The source is a man aged 50-59 years with renal cell carcinoma.

This clone has only one observation. The chain is built from TRBV5-5 and TRBJ2-2, with D unclear. The CDR3 runs to 14 residues. Germline loops: CDR1 SGHKS, CDR2 YYEKEE (reference sequence). Trimming removed 1 base from V and 8 bases from J, with 12 bases in between. CDR3 amino acids: CASSLMSELGELFF. CDR3 in DNA: TGTGCCAGCAGCTTGATGTCGGAGCTAGGGGAGCTGTTTTTT.

The genes are TRBV18 and TRBJ1-2; no firm D call. Per germline, CDR1 KGHSH and CDR2 LQKENI. The V gene lost 1 base and the J gene lost 6 bases, with 15 bases spanning the gap. The CDR3 runs 15 residues. This CDR3 reads CASSPQYRAGDGYTF. The CDR3 DNA is TGTGCCAGCTCACCACAATACCGTGCCGGCGATGGCTACACCTTC.

The chain uses TRBV7-2 and TRBJ1-4; D gene uncertain. Germline lookup yields CDR1 SGHTA and CDR2 FQGNSA. The CDR3 runs 14 residues. V shed 1 base and J shed 2 bases, with 5 bases lying between them. The CDR3 region is CASSLGGTNEKLFF. The CDR3 DNA follows: TGTGCCAGCAGCTTAGGAGGCACTAATGAAAAACTGTTTTTT.

CDR3 nucleotide sequence: TGTGCCAGCAGTGACTCAGCGGAGGGGGGGGGAAACATTCAGTACTTC. This codes for CASSDSAEGGGNIQYF. This rearrangement joins TRBV6-4 to TRBJ2-4, with D possibly being TRBD2 (7 bases). CDR3 size: 16 residues. CDR1 and CDR2 (germline): MRHNA, SNTAGT. Between the trimmed V and J ends, which lost 0 bases and 6 bases, there was a span of 15 bases.

The chain uses TRBV25-1 and TRBJ1-2; the D is unclear. CDR3 length: 12 amino acids. CDR1 and CDR2 from the germline V gene are MGHDK and SYGVNS. V was clipped by 5 bases and J by 3 bases, with 7 bases between them. CDR3 loop: CASSYSDYGYTF. CDR3 DNA: TGTGCCAGCAGTTATTCTGACTATGGCTACACCTTC.

The V and J genes are TRBV11-3 and TRBJ1-3; 7 nucleotides line up with TRBD1. Germline CDR1 is SGHNT and CDR2 is YENEEA. This CDR3 region has 16 residues. J was trimmed by 4 bases and V by 5 bases; bases with no gene match: 11. Here the CDR3 reads CASSTHRGAEGNTIYF. As DNA, the CDR3 is TGTGCCAGCAGCACCCACAGGGGAGCGGAGGGAAACACCATATATTTT.

In this sample, this clone turned up a few times. The chain links TRBV27 to TRBJ1-4; D is perhaps TRBD1 (6 bases). The CDR3 extends over 14 amino acids. V gave up 2 bases and J gave up 6 bases, with 10 bases separating them. The germline CDR1 and CDR2 sequences are MNHEY and SMNVEV (reference sequence). DNA for the CDR3: TGTGCCAGCAGTTTAACCGGGGGCTATGAAAAACTGTTTTTT. Protein: CASSLTGGYEKLFF.

V gene TRBV5-1 combines with J gene TRBJ1-4, with TRBD1 matching over 9 bases. This CDR3 is 15 amino acids long. Germline lookup yields CDR1 SGHRS and CDR2 YFSETQ. V dropped 2 bases and J dropped 8; count of bases not matched to a gene: 7. CDR3 in amino acids: CASSLGQGQREKLFF. CDR3 DNA: TGCGCCAGCAGCTTAGGACAGGGGCAACGAGAAAAACTGTTTTTT.

This clone was observed many times. The identical CDR3 is also encoded by other nucleotide sequences in the sample. The rearrangement joins TRBV11-3 to TRBJ2-5, with D perhaps matching TRBD2 (6 bases). V was trimmed by 2 bases and J by 2 bases, leaving 6 bases between them. Germline V gene lookup returns CDR1 SGHNT and CDR2 YENEEA. This CDR3 spans 13 amino acids. CDR3 DNA sequence: TGTGCCAGCAGCTTACGGGGGCAAGAGACCCAGTACTTC. Translated, it gives CASSLRGQETQYF.

The V and J genes are TRBV2 and TRBJ2-5; the D is unclear. The germline V and J ends were trimmed by 10 bases and 2 bases, with 17 bases remaining between them. From germline, CDR1 is SNHLY and CDR2 FYNNEI. The CDR3 is 14 amino acids. The CDR3 here is CATGPEPLQETQYF. The DNA for the CDR3 is TGTGCCACCGGACCCGAACCACTTCAAGAGACCCAGTACTTC.

The chain links TRBV6-6 to TRBJ2-3; 8 bases are shared with TRBD1. The CDR3 contains 15 residues. V trimming: 4 bases; J trimming: 1 base; junction bases outside the gene matches: 4. Germline values: CDR1 MNHNY, CDR2 SVGAGI (reference sequence). This chain's CDR3 is CASSSETGGTDTQYF. CDR3 bases: TGTGCCAGCAGTTCCGAGACAGGGGGCACAGATACGCAGTATTTT.

This clone was observed many times. The chain uses TRBV21-1 and TRBJ1-4; the table calls TRBD1, which could not be checked here. TRBV21-1 corresponds to a pseudogene. This CDR3 has 16 residues. This CDR3 reads CASSKALFGGREKLFF. The CDR3, as DNA: TGTGCCAGCAGCAAAGCGCTTTTTGGGGGCAGGGAAAAACTGTTTTTT.

The V gene is TRBV5-1, the J gene TRBJ1-2, with D possibly matching TRBD1 (6 bases). The germline V gene has CDR1 SGHRS and CDR2 YFSETQ. The V end lost 0 bases, the J end lost 6 bases, and 9 bases lay between the germline ends. The CDR3 is 13 residues long. The CDR3 DNA is TGCGCCAGCAGCTTGGGACAGGTTGATGGCTACACCTTC. Its translation: CASSLGQVDGYTF.

The chain uses TRBV5-1 and TRBJ2-3; D is possibly TRBD1 or TRBD2 (5 bases each). The CDR3 is made up of 16 amino acids. With 1 base removed from V and 3 bases from J, the gap between germline ends came to 15 bases. Looked up from germline, CDR1 is SGHRS and CDR2 is YFSETQ. The DNA for the CDR3 is TGCGCCAGCAGCTTGACGAGGGACGGCCTTACAGATACGCAGTATTTT. Translating gives CASSLTRDGLTDTQYF.

The chain links TRBV5-1 to TRBJ2-1, with 16 nucleotides matching TRBD2. CDR3 length equals 16 residues. Germline V gives CDR1 SGHRS, CDR2 YFSETQ. The V gene end was trimmed by 2 bases and the J gene end by 8 bases; junction bases not matched to a gene: 4. The chain's CDR3 is CASSFGTSGGAHEQFF. The CDR3 nucleotides read TGCGCCAGCAGCTTCGGGACTAGCGGGGGGGCCCATGAGCAGTTCTTC.

The chain is built from TRBV7-2 and TRBJ1-5; possibly TRBD1 for D (6 bases). V lost 5 bases, J lost 5 bases, and 13 bases lay in between. Germline V lookup: CDR1 SGHTA, CDR2 FQGNSA. This CDR3 spans 14 amino acids. Here the CDR3 DNA reads TGTGCCAGCAGCAAACTTGCAGGGGATCAGCCCCAGCATTTT. Translated: CASSKLAGDQPQHF.

This chain joins TRBV7-2 and TRBJ1-6; D is unresolved. Between the trimmed V and J ends, which lost 6 bases and 4 bases, there was a span of 7 bases. The CDR3 extends over 13 amino acids. Germline lookup yields CDR1 SGHTA and CDR2 FQGNSA. The CDR3 DNA reads as TGTGCCAGCAGAGGCGGTTATAATTCACCCCTCCACTTT. Protein: CASRGGYNSPLHF.

The V and J genes are TRBV7-9 and TRBJ2-3; TRBD2 is a possible D gene (6 bases). The ends were cut back, 4 bases at V and 5 bases at J, with 7 bases in the middle. Germline-derived CDR1 and CDR2 are SEHNR and FQNEAQ (reference sequence). The length of the CDR3 is 12 residues. DNA for the CDR3: TGTGCCAGCAGCTACGGGGGAGATACGCAGTATTTT. It translates to CASSYGGDTQYF.

The rearrangement links TRBV27 to TRBJ1-5, with unresolved D. The CDR3 loop spans 14 amino acids. Germline-derived CDR1 and CDR2 are MNHEY and SMNVEV (reference sequence). V was trimmed by 5 bases and J by 0 bases, leaving 8 bases between them. CDR3 loop: CASSRDYSNQPQHF. The CDR3 bases are TGTGCCAGCAGTAGAGACTATAGCAATCAGCCCCAGCATTTT.

This clone occurred a few times. J is TRBJ2-7 and V is TRBV7-2; possibly TRBD1 or TRBD2 for D (5 bases each). The CDR3 is made up of 14 amino acids. Germline lookup yields CDR1 SGHTA and CDR2 FQGNSA. The ends were cut back, 5 bases at V and 3 bases at J, with 14 bases in the middle. DNA for the CDR3: TGTGCCAGCAGCCCTTACCGGGGCAACTACGAGCAGTACTTC. Amino acids: CASSPYRGNYEQYF.

The CDR3, as DNA: TGCGCCAGCAGCTTACAGGCCGCTGGGGCCAACGTCCTGACTTTC. This encodes CASSLQAAGANVLTF. V gene TRBV5-1 combines with J gene TRBJ2-6, with D possibly being TRBD1 (5 bases). The CDR3 is made up of 15 amino acids. Germline CDR1 SGHRS, CDR2 YFSETQ. V shed 2 bases and J shed 2 bases, with 8 bases lying between them.

This clone was seen just once. The chain couples TRBV27 to TRBJ2-5; TRBD2 is a possible D gene (7 bases). CDR3 size: 14 residues. CDR1 MNHEY and CDR2 SMNVEV come from the germline V gene (reference sequence). V was cut by 2 bases and J by 7 bases, with 14 bases left in between. The CDR3 DNA sequence: TGTGCCAGCAGTTTAAACGGGGGGCTGGGGACCCAGTACTTC. Protein product: CASSLNGGLGTQYF.

The chain is built from TRBV15 and TRBJ2-5; D is undetermined. From germline, CDR1 is LNHNV and CDR2 YYDKDF (reference sequence). The ends were cut back, 5 bases at V and 5 bases at J, with 9 bases in the middle. This CDR3 is 12 amino acids long. The CDR3 loop reads CATSPSEETQYF. Written as DNA, the CDR3 is TGTGCCACCAGCCCATCTGAGGAGACCCAGTACTTC.

The genes are TRBV28 and TRBJ2-7, with 7 bases fitting TRBD1. Germline V gene lookup returns CDR1 MDHEN and CDR2 SYDVKM. This CDR3 is 14 amino acids long. The ends lost 3 bases at V and 2 bases at J; junction bases unmatched: 4. This CDR3 reads CASSFGDRAYEQYF. The CDR3 bases are TGTGCCAGCAGTTTTGGAGACAGGGCCTACGAGCAGTACTTC.

V usage is TRBV6-6 and J usage is TRBJ2-3; 7 positions agree with TRBD1. In germline, CDR1 is MNHNY, CDR2 SVGAGI (reference sequence). This CDR3 region has 15 residues. The V segment lost 2 bases and the J segment 2 bases; nucleotides outside the gene matches: 4. CDR3 region: CASSYPGQYTDTQYF. For the CDR3, the DNA is TGTGCCAGCAGTTACCCGGGACAGTACACAGATACGCAGTATTTT.

The chain links TRBV4-1 to TRBJ1-4, with a weak D call TRBD1 (5 bases). This CDR3 is 15 amino acids long. CDR1 is MGHRA and CDR2 is YSYEKL in the germline V gene. V was clipped by 4 bases and J by 4 bases, with 13 bases between them. CDR3 nucleotide sequence: TGCGCCAGCAGCCGGGGGGTAGGAGGTAATGAAAAACTGTTTTTT. As protein: CASSRGVGGNEKLFF.

This rearrangement joins TRBV4-1 to TRBJ2-3; TRBD2 agrees at 10 bases. The CDR3 is 16 residues long. In germline, CDR1 is MGHRA, CDR2 YSYEKL. The V gene end was trimmed by 0 bases and the J gene end by 5 bases; junction bases not matched to a gene: 5. CDR3 amino acids: CASSQEERGGQDTQYF. The DNA for the CDR3 is TGCGCCAGCAGCCAAGAAGAGCGGGGGGGCCAAGATACGCAGTATTTT.